The next 13 T cell receptor beta chains were all read from a single sample in a study of blood T cell repertoires in COVID-19. Sequencing was performed with immunoSEQ multiplex PCR; in TCRdb, only in-frame clones are kept and a portion is missing. Of roughly 30,000 clones listed, approximately 93% are singletons. The sample was peripheral blood. Every receptor here comes from a woman in her 70s with COVID-19, enrolled during active disease.

The chain joins TRBV6-5 to TRBJ1-6; no definite D call. The CDR3 consists of 14 residues. The V gene lost 2 bases and the J gene lost 7 bases, with 9 bases spanning the gap. Germline CDR1 reads MNHEY; CDR2 reads SVGAGI. Here the CDR3 DNA reads TGTGCCAGCAGTTACGAGTTCGGGAATTCACCCCTCCACTTT. Residues: CASSYEFGNSPLHF.

The chain recombines TRBV13 with TRBJ1-5, with 8 bases matching TRBD1. Losses at the gene ends were 0 bases for V and 7 bases for J; bases not matched to a gene: 2. The CDR3 is 14 residues long. Germline CDR1 and CDR2: PRHDT and FYEKMQ (reference sequence). The CDR3 sequence is CASSLGAGGQPQHF. As DNA, the CDR3 is TGTGCCAGCAGCTTAGGAGCAGGGGGCCAGCCCCAGCATTTT.

The gene calls are TRBV7-3 and TRBJ1-3; 7 bases are a match to TRBD1. The CDR3 covers 16 residues. CDR1 SGHTA and CDR2 FQGTGA come from the germline V gene. Germline trimming cut 1 base from V and 1 base from J; bases unmatched to any gene: 4. CDR3 amino acids: CASSLSPTGSGNTIYF. The CDR3 DNA reads TGTGCCAGCAGCTTAAGCCCGACAGGGTCTGGAAACACCATATATTTT.

Only one count was recorded for this clone. V gene TRBV18 combines with J gene TRBJ2-2, with TRBD2 as a possible D gene (5 bases). From germline, CDR1 is KGHSH and CDR2 LQKENI. Deletions cut 6 bases from V and 0 bases from J, with 11 bases between. The CDR3 covers 15 residues. Written as DNA, the CDR3 is TGTGCCAGCTCGGGAGCTTTCGCGAACACCGGGGAGCTGTTTTTT. It yields the protein CASSGAFANTGELFF.

This chain joins TRBV5-1 and TRBJ2-3, with a tentative D call TRBD2 (6 bases). This CDR3 spans 16 amino acids. Germline CDR1 SGHRS, CDR2 YFSETQ. The V end was cut by 0 bases, the J end by 3 bases, with 14 bases between. The CDR3: CASSLGVTSGTDTQYF. DNA for the CDR3: TGCGCCAGCAGCTTGGGGGTGACTAGTGGGACAGATACGCAGTATTTT.

The chain couples TRBV28 to TRBJ1-3; 8 bases are a match to TRBD1. The CDR3 totals 14 residues. V was pared by 7 bases and J by 4 bases, with 6 bases of the junction left unmatched. Germline assignment: CDR1 MDHEN and CDR2 SYDVKM. CDR3 sequence reads: CASKDRAAGNTIYF. CDR3 DNA sequence: TGTGCCAGCAAGGACAGGGCGGCGGGAAACACCATATATTTT.

The chain has TRBV11-3 and TRBJ1-6; D unclear. V lost 4 bases and J 6 bases, leaving 16 bases between the germline ends. Germline lookup yields CDR1 SGHNT and CDR2 YENEEA. This CDR3 has 16 amino acids. The CDR3 DNA reads as TGTGCCAGCAGCTCCCTCCCGGGGTTGGGTAATTCACCCCTCCACTTT. This gives the protein CASSSLPGLGNSPLHF.

This chain joins TRBV15 and TRBJ2-1, with a tentative D call TRBD2 (5 bases). Per the germline V gene, CDR1 is LNHNV and CDR2 is YYDKDF (reference sequence). This CDR3 has 14 residues. The V gene lost 4 bases and the J gene lost 7 bases, with 14 bases spanning the gap. The DNA of the CDR3 is TGTGCCACCAGCAATTCGGCTAGCTTAAATGAGCAGTTCTTC. Residues: CATSNSASLNEQFF.

The chain couples TRBV4-2 to TRBJ2-1; 11 bases line up with TRBD2. V shed 4 bases, J shed 8 bases, and the junction held 7 bases outside the gene matches. CDR1 LGHNA and CDR2 YNFKEQ come from the germline V gene. The CDR3 extends over 15 amino acids. The CDR3 bases are TGTGCCAGCAGCCTACTAGCGGGGGTTTTTGATGAGCAGTTCTTC. Translation gives CASSLLAGVFDEQFF.

This clone was recorded once. CDR3 region: CATSSRSATNEKLFF. For the CDR3, the DNA is TGTGCCACCAGCAGCCGGAGCGCAACTAATGAAAAACTGTTTTTT. The chain couples TRBV15 to TRBJ1-4; D gene ambiguous. Trimming cost V 3 bases and J 0 bases, with 8 bases left between them. The germline CDR1 and CDR2 sequences are LNHNV and YYDKDF (reference sequence). The CDR3 is 15 residues long.

The genes are TRBV30 and TRBJ2-1; TRBD2 is a possible D gene (6 bases). The CDR3 has 16 amino acids. Looked up from germline, CDR1 is GTSNPN and CDR2 is SVGIG (reference sequence). The V end lost 0 bases, the J end lost 1 base, and 13 bases lay between the germline ends. The CDR3 sequence is CAWSVNSGVSYNEQFF. Here the CDR3 DNA reads TGTGCCTGGAGTGTAAATAGCGGCGTTTCCTACAATGAGCAGTTCTTC.

The rearrangement joins TRBV19 to TRBJ2-6; 9 nucleotides agree with TRBD1. This CDR3 spans 16 amino acids. Germline V lookup: CDR1 LNHDA, CDR2 SQIVND (reference sequence). V lost 7 bases, J lost 1 base, and 5 bases stayed unmatched. The CDR3 loop reads CASTVDRGSGANVLTF. The CDR3 DNA reads as TGTGCCAGTACCGTTGACAGGGGGTCTGGGGCCAACGTCCTGACTTTC.

The chain's CDR3 is CASSLVHSGQGDTEAFF. The CDR3 nucleotides read TGTGCCAGCAGCTTAGTACATAGTGGACAGGGGGACACTGAAGCTTTCTTT. The V gene is TRBV11-2, the J gene TRBJ1-1; TRBD1 agrees at 10 bases. V dropped 1 base and J dropped 3; count of bases not matched to a gene: 8. This CDR3 spans 17 amino acids. Germline values: CDR1 SGHAT, CDR2 FQNNGV.